This paragraph covers one T cell receptor (beta chain) sequence. The antigen remains undetermined. This specimen comes from a study of cytomegalovirus exposure and HLA in healthy donors. PCR amplification relied on 60 Vbeta primers (plus 13 Jbeta primers). Sequenced by immunoSEQ multiplex PCR; TCRdb stores in-frame clones only, minus some. Of tens of thousands of clones in the sample, approximately 90% were seen once. Study-wide findings and caveats: Sequencing depth across donors, presence/absence analyses assumed, was roughly uniform.

The CDR3 sequence is 10 residues long. Germline CDR1 SQVTM, CDR2 ANQGSEA. Trimming stripped 3 bases from V and 6 bases from J, with 5 bases between. This sequence joins TRBV29-1 and TRBJ1-1; D is unresolved. Sequenced: PBMCs. The receptor comes from a woman in her forties in good health and CMV-seropositive. CDR3 sequence reads: CSVDRAEAFF. The CDR3 bases are TGCAGCGTTGATCGGGCTGAAGCTTTCTTT.